The following is a TCR beta chain sequence with its context. Its target is not known. The data stem from a study of yellow fever vaccine responses in identical twins. Study-wide results and limits: Twins' vaccine T cell responses were reported to seem partly convergent and partly personalized.

MiXCR, run by TCRdb on the RT-PCR reads, gives a single entry per CDR3 protein. This table has about 550 distinct CDR3 sequences, 77% appearing once. The TCR was taken from a female donor who received the yellow fever vaccine. The specimen was T cells from blood (PBMCs), unsorted or a sorted subset (not recorded which), collected before or after yellow fever vaccination (not recorded which).

The CDR3 spells CASSQPGISGYTF. In DNA form, the CDR3 reads TGTGCCAGCAGCCAACCGGGAATAAGCGGCTACACCTTC. The chain has TRBV4-2 and TRBJ1-2; no definite D call. CDR1 LGHNA and CDR2 YNFKEQ come from the germline V gene. This CDR3 comprises 13 residues. Trimming removed 2 bases at V and 8 bases at J, with 12 bases between.